This T cell receptor beta chain was sequenced in a study of blood T cell repertoires in COVID-19 (dated by TCRdb to about 2020). Some background on the complete study: Samples from collaborators originated in the United States, Italy and Spain and spanned both the acute and convalescent phases of COVID-19. The prospective study material was composed of cDNA or gDNA derived from T cells, B-cell-depleted T cells, or PBMCs. Deeply sampled blood TCRbeta repertoires from subjects exposed to, actively infected with, or recovered from COVID-19 were included in the dataset. The repertoires were released in a freely available public database meant as a resource for research on the immune response to SARS-CoV-2. Samples were obtained from the ongoing ImmuneRACE study (first 160 participants) and from some 1,200 subjects provided by 6 global collaborators. A de-identified subject ID, COVID-19 status, age in years and sex were almost always included in the sample metadata. HLA class I and class II types, where available, came from metadata supplied by the sample provider rather than from assay-based typing. Results and caveats for the whole study, not just this receptor: The quantity of clinical and demographic metadata differed by source and by participant and was supplied without curation.

The CDR3, from cysteine to phenylalanine, totals 17 residues. Left in the record is the CDR3 DNA by itself, 51 bases read in frame from the first base. The germline V end is reduced by 5 bases and the J end by 0 bases; junction bases left unmatched: 8. CDR1 and CDR2 were assigned from the germline V gene (reference sequence) as MNHNY and SVGAGI. This clone was seen a few times. What this receptor recognizes is not known. Per-nucleotide qualities are absent, and no much larger clonotype sits a single base away. The immunoSEQ Assay, a bias-controlled multiplex PCR, was used to amplify TCRbeta CDR3 regions from genomic DNA. The authors' pipeline ran thus. The number of nucleated cells in each sample was estimated from the amplification of reference gene primers within the assay. To quantify the absolute abundance of each unique TCRbeta CDR3 rearrangement, sequence reads were collapsed and filtered. For each sample, productive Simpson clonality was calculated as the square root of Simpson's diversity index over productive rearrangements. Not all clones reach the TCRdb copy of this immuneACCESS table, which keeps in-frame sequences only. Checked studies attribute under half of the gap to unresolved V genes and leave the rest unexplained. That table furnishes V, J and clone size, whereas the DNA furnished D and trimming. The sample includes approximately 84,000 clones, with around three quarters observed a single time. Over 5.5% of the sample lies in the top ten.

Each collaborating institution followed its own protocols to collect whole blood in K2EDTA tubes. For TCRbeta analysis, collaborator samples were shipped as frozen whole blood, as isolated PBMCs, or as DNA extracted from either sample type. The sample comprised peripheral blood. This TCR came from a man aged 45-65 years with active or convalescent COVID-19. The chain links TRBV6-6 with TRBJ1-5; TRBD1 lines up with 9 middle nucleotides. The DNA sequence reads TGTGCCAGCAGTCCCGGGACAGGGAAGTCTAGCAATCAGCCCCAGCATTTT. Its translation reads: CASSPGTGKSSNQPQHF.